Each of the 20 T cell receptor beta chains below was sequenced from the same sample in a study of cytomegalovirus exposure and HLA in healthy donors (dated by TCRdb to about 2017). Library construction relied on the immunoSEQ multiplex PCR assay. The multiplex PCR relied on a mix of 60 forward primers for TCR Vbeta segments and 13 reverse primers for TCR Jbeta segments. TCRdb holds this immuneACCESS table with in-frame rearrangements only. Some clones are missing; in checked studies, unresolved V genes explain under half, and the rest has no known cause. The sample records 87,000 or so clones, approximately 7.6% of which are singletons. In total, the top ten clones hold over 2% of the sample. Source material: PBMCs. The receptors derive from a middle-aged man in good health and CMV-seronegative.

This CDR3 reads CASSSSGLAGSTDTQYF. CDR3 nucleotides: TGTGCCAGCAGTTCATCGGGACTAGCGGGAAGCACAGATACGCAGTATTTT. The chain links TRBV28 to TRBJ2-3; 13 bases fit TRBD2. The germline gives CDR1 MDHEN, CDR2 SYDVKM. After removal of 4 bases from V and 0 bases from J, the junction contained 4 bases not matched to a gene. The CDR3 runs 17 residues.

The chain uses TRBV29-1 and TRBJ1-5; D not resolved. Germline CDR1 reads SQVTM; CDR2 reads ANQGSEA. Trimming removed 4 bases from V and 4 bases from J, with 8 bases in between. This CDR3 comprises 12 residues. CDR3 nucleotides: TGCAGCGTTGTCCTCTTGAATCAGCCCCAGCATTTT. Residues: CSVVLLNQPQHF.

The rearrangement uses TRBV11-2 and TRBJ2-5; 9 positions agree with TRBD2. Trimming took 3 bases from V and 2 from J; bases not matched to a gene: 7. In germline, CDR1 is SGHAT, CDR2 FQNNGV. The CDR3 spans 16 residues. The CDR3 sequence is CASSLMLSGGQETQYF. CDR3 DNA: TGTGCCAGCAGCTTGATGTTGAGCGGGGGGCAAGAGACCCAGTACTTC.

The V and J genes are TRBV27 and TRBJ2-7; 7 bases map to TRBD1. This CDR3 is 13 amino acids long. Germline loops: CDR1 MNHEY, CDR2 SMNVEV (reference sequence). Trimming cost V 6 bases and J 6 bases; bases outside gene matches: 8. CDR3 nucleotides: TGTGCCAGCAGGAGGACAGGCATCCTCGAGCAGTACTTC. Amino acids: CASRRTGILEQYF.

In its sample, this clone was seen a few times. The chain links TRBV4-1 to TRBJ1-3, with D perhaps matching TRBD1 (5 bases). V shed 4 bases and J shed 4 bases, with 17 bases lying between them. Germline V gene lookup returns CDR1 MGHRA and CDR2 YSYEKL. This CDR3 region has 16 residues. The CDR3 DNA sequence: TGCGCCAGCAGCCCCTTAGGTGGAGGGGACGGAAACACCATATATTTT. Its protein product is CASSPLGGGDGNTIYF.

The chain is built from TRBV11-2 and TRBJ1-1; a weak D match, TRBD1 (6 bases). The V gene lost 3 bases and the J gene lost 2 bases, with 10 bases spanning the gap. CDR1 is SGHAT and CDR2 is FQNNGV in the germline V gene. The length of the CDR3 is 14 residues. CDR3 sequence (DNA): TGTGCCAGCAGCTTCGAGGGACACAACACTGAAGCTTTCTTT. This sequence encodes CASSFEGHNTEAFF.

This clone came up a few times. The CDR3 region is CASSYLPAGNTEAFF. CDR3 coding DNA: TGTGCCAGCAGTTACCTTCCCGCAGGGAACACTGAAGCTTTCTTT. The chain is built from TRBV6-5 and TRBJ1-1, with D unresolved. Germline V lookup: CDR1 MNHEY, CDR2 SVGAGI. V lost 2 bases and J 1 base, leaving 11 bases between the germline ends. This CDR3 comprises 15 residues.

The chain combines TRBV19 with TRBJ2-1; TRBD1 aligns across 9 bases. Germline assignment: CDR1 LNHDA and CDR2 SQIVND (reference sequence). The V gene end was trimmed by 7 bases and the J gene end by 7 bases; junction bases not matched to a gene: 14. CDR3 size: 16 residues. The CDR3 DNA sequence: TGTGCCAGTATTCAATTGGGACAGGGAGAGTCGAATGAGCAGTTCTTC. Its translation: CASIQLGQGESNEQFF. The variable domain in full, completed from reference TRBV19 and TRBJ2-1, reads DGGITQSPKYLFRKEGQNVTLSCEQNLNHDAMYWYRQDPGQGLRLIYYSQIVNDFQKGDIAEGYSVSREKKESFPLTVTSAQKNPTAFYLCASIQLGQGESNEQFFGPGTRLTVL.

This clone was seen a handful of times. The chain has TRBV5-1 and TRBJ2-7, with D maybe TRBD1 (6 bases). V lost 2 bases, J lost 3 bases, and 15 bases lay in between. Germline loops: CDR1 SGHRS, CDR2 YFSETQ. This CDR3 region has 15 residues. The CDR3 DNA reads TGCGCCAGCAGCTTAGGACAGAAGGAGAACTACGAGCAGTACTTC. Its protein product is CASSLGQKENYEQYF.

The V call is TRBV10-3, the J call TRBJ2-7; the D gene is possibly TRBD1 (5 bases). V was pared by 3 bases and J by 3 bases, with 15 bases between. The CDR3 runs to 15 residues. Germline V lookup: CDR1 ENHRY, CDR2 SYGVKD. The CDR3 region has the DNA TGTGCCATCAGTGATCTTCAGGGTGTTCTCTACGAGCAGTACTTC. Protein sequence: CAISDLQGVLYEQYF.

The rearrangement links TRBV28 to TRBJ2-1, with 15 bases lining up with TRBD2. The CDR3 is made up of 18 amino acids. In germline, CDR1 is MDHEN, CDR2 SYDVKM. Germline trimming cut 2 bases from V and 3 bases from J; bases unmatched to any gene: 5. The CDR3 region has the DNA TGTGCCAGCAGTTTACGGACTAGCGGGAGGGGGTTCTACAATGAGCAGTTCTTC. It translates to CASSLRTSGRGFYNEQFF.

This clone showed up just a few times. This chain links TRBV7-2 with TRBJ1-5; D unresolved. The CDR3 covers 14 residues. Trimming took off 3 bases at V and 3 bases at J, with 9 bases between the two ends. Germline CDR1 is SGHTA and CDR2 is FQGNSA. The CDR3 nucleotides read TGTGCCAGCAGCTTTGGGCAGTACAATCAGCCCCAGCATTTT. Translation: CASSFGQYNQPQHF.

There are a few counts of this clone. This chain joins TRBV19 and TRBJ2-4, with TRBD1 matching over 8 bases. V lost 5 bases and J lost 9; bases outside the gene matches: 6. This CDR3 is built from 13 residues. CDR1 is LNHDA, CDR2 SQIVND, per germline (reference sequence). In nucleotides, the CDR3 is TGTGCCAGTAGTTGGACAGGGCAAAGCATTCAGTACTTC. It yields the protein CASSWTGQSIQYF.

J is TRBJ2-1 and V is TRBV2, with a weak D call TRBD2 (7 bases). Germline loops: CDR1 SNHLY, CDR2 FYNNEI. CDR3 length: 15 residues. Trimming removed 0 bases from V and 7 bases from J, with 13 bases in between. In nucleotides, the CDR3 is TGTGCCAGCAGTGAAGCGAGGGGGGGCTGGAATGAGCAGTTCTTC. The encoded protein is CASSEARGGWNEQFF.

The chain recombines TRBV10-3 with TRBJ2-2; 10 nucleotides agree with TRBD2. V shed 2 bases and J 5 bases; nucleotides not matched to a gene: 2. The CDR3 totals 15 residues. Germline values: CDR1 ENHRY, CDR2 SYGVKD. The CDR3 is CAISELAGETGELFF. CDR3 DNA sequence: TGTGCCATCAGTGAGCTAGCGGGAGAAACCGGGGAGCTGTTTTTT.

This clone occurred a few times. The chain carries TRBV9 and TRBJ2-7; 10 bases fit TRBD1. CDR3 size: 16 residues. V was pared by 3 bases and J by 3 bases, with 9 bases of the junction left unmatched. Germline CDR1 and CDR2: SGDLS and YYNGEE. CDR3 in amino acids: CASSAKRQGADYEQYF. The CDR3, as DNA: TGTGCCAGCAGCGCCAAAAGACAGGGGGCGGACTACGAGCAGTACTTC.

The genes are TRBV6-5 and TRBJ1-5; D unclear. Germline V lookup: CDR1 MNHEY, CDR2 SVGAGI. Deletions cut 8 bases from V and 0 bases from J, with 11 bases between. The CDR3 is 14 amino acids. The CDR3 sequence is CASLLVGSNQPQHF. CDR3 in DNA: TGTGCCAGCCTCCTAGTCGGTAGCAATCAGCCCCAGCATTTT.

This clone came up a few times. CDR3 nucleotides: TGTGCCAGCAGTTTATTCCGGAATGAGCAGTTCTTC. Translated: CASSLFRNEQFF. The chain is built from TRBV28 and TRBJ2-1; no reliable D call. The germline V gene has CDR1 MDHEN and CDR2 SYDVKM. Between the trimmed V and J ends, which lost 1 base and 7 bases, there was a span of 5 bases. This CDR3 has 12 amino acids.

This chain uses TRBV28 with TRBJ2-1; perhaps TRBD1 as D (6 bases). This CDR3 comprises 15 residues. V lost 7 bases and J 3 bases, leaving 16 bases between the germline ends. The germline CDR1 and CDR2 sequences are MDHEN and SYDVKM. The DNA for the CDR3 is TGTGCCAGCAACCCGGGGCAACAGGGCTACAATGAGCAGTTCTTC. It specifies CASNPGQQGYNEQFF.

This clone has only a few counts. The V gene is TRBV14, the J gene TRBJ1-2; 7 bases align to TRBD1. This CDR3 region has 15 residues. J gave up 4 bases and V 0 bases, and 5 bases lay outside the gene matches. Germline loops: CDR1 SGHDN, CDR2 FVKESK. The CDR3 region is CASSQDLTGIYGYTF. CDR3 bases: TGTGCCAGCAGCCAAGACTTGACAGGGATCTATGGCTACACCTTC.